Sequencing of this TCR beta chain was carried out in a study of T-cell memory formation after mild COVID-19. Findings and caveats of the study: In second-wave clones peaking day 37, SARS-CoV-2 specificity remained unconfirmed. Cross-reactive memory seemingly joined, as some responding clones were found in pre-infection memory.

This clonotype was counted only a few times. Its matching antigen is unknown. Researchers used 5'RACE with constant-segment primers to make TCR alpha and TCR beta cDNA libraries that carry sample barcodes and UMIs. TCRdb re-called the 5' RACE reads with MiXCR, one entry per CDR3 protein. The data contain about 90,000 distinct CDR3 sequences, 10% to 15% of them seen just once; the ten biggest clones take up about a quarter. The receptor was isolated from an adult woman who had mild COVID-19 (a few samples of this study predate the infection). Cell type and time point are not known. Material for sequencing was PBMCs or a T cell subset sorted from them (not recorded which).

Written as DNA, the CDR3 is TGCGCCAGCAGCTTGGGTACAGGGAGCACTGAAGCTTTCTTT. This codes for CASSLGTGSTEAFF. The rearrangement uses TRBV5-1 and TRBJ1-1, with TRBD1 as a possible D gene (6 bases). Germline V gene data show CDR1 as SGHRS and CDR2 as YFSETQ. V was pared by 0 bases and J by 4 bases, with 10 bases between. The CDR3 has 14 amino acids.